This is a list of T cell receptor beta chains from one sample in a study of T-cell reconstitution after alpha-beta-depleted transplantation in children. MiXCR, run by TCRdb on the PCR reads, gives a single entry per CDR3 protein. The table includes 600,000 to 700,000 distinct CDR3 sequences, roughly 14% detected once. The material was PBMCs, obtained before TCRalphabeta/CD19-depleted stem cell transplant. These receptors were obtained from a girl aged 2 to 10 with congenital amegakaryocytic thrombocytopenia, due to receive a stem cell transplant. The CDR3 runs from the conserved cysteine through the conserved F or W. Each record gives: J gene, D gene, V gene, CDR3 protein. D genes are given only for firm matches.

j_gene: TRBJ2-7; d_gene: TRBD2; v_gene: TRBV6-5; CDR3aa: CASSSLAGLGGEQYF
j_gene: TRBJ2-3; d_gene: .; v_gene: TRBV7-9; CDR3aa: CATNRNTDTQYF
j_gene: TRBJ1-3; d_gene: .; v_gene: TRBV18; CDR3aa: CASSPPGRNTIYF
j_gene: TRBJ2-3; d_gene: TRBD2; v_gene: TRBV7-8; CDR3aa: CASSRQGEGQYF
j_gene: TRBJ1-1; d_gene: .; v_gene: TRBV29-1; CDR3aa: CSVRFLGGEAFF
j_gene: TRBJ1-1; d_gene: TRBD1; v_gene: TRBV20-1; CDR3aa: CSANRGTEAFF
j_gene: TRBJ2-3; d_gene: TRBD2; v_gene: TRBV6-1; CDR3aa: CASWDYTDTQYF
j_gene: TRBJ1-4; d_gene: .; v_gene: TRBV7-6; CDR3aa: CASTDLQGQSLQLTTNEKLFF
j_gene: TRBJ2-5; d_gene: .; v_gene: TRBV11-2; CDR3aa: CASSHGEVTETQYF
j_gene: TRBJ1-2; d_gene: .; v_gene: TRBV29-1; CDR3aa: CSVAGTGGYGYTF
j_gene: TRBJ2-2; d_gene: .; v_gene: TRBV5-1; CDR3aa: CASRYPYYDGRHTGELFF
j_gene: TRBJ2-1; d_gene: TRBD1; v_gene: TRBV5-1; CDR3aa: CASSLYGQGIGEQFF
j_gene: TRBJ2-5; d_gene: TRBD2; v_gene: TRBV20-1; CDR3aa: CSVRSGSGETQYF
j_gene: TRBJ2-3; d_gene: TRBD2; v_gene: TRBV5-6; CDR3aa: CASSSLAGGVTDTQYF
j_gene: TRBJ2-2; d_gene: TRBD2; v_gene: TRBV5-1; CDR3aa: CASSFSRLAPFGELFF
j_gene: TRBJ2-5; d_gene: TRBD1; v_gene: TRBV5-1; CDR3aa: CASSSLDREKTQYF
j_gene: TRBJ2-7; d_gene: .; v_gene: TRBV20-1; CDR3aa: CSARDLYGFYEQYF
j_gene: TRBJ1-5; d_gene: .; v_gene: TRBV28; CDR3aa: CASSSPRVGNQPQHF
j_gene: TRBJ2-1; d_gene: .; v_gene: TRBV11-2; CDR3aa: CASSLGARGWREQFF
j_gene: TRBJ2-1; d_gene: TRBD2; v_gene: TRBV5-1; CDR3aa: CASSPQASGSLDEQFF
j_gene: TRBJ2-5; d_gene: .; v_gene: TRBV18; CDR3aa: CASSPVLAGLGETQYF
j_gene: TRBJ2-3; d_gene: .; v_gene: TRBV5-1; CDR3aa: CASSRGLDARADTQYF